One and the same sample provided the 19 T cell receptor beta chains below, sequenced in a study of metastatic and nonmetastatic thyroid tumors. Each patient went into thyroid surgery without having received any treatment. TCRdb re-called the PCR reads with MiXCR. The table records around 40,000 clones, 15% to 20% of them present only once. The sequenced sample consisted of blood. Receptors originate from a male donor with papillary thyroid cancer or a benign thyroid nodule (not recorded which). Some clones in this sample may be carry-over from other donors' samples.

This clone was recorded many times. The CDR3: CASSQDLTDGYTF. The CDR3 DNA sequence: TGTGCCAGCAGCCAAGATTTGACAGATGGCTACACCTTC. The rearrangement joins TRBV14 to TRBJ1-2; perhaps TRBD1 as D (5 bases). The CDR3 runs to 13 residues. V was clipped by 0 bases and J by 6 bases, with 8 bases between them. Germline V lookup: CDR1 SGHDN, CDR2 FVKESK.

The rearrangement joins TRBV12-3 or TRBV12-4 to TRBJ2-3; 13 nucleotides match TRBD2. V lost 5 bases and J lost 2; bases outside the gene matches: 10. This CDR3 is 18 amino acids long. For the CDR3, the DNA is TGTGCCAGCAGTCCTGGGACTAGCGGGACCTGTATCACAGATACGCAGTATTTT. Translation: CASSPGTSGTCITDTQYF.

This clone has a count of ten or more. The chain is built from TRBV28 and TRBJ2-1, with D possibly being TRBD2 (5 bases). V lost 7 bases and J lost 4, with 14 bases in between. The V gene's germline CDR1 is MDHEN and CDR2 SYDVKM. The length of the CDR3 is 14 residues. For the CDR3, the DNA is TGTGCCAGCACCCTTACCGGGGAATACAATGAGCAGTTCTTC. This translates into CASTLTGEYNEQFF.

This clone has at least ten counts. The chain couples TRBV27 to TRBJ1-2, with TRBD1 matching 7 bases. Per germline, CDR1 MNHEY and CDR2 SMNVEV (reference sequence). The length of the CDR3 is 15 residues. After removal of 3 bases from V and 7 bases from J, the junction contained 11 bases not matched to a gene. CDR3 sequence: CASSLTTGLSSGYTF. The CDR3 DNA sequence: TGTGCCAGCAGTTTGACGACAGGGTTATCTTCTGGCTACACCTTC.

This clone was picked up a small number of times. This chain joins TRBV6-1 and TRBJ2-7, with 9 bases identical to TRBD1. The CDR3 extends over 14 amino acids. J gave up 6 bases and V 7 bases, and 10 bases lay outside the gene matches. Per the germline V gene, CDR1 is MNHNS and CDR2 is SASEGT. CDR3 nucleotide sequence: TGTGCCAGCATGGGAGGGACAGGGAGAGGCGAGCAGTACTTC. Translated: CASMGGTGRGEQYF.

This clone was picked up many times. The chain recombines TRBV5-8 with TRBJ2-7; D not certain. The CDR3 covers 15 residues. Trimming removed 0 bases from V and 3 bases from J, with 13 bases in between. CDR1 and CDR2 from the germline V gene are SGHTS and YDEGEE. The CDR3 loop reads CASSLGTPTDYEQYF. CDR3 DNA sequence: TGTGCCAGCAGCTTGGGAACCCCGACGGACTACGAGCAGTACTTC.

As DNA, the CDR3 is TGCAGTGCTCAAGGACAGTGGACACGGGAGCAGTTCTTC. Amino acid sequence: CSAQGQWTREQFF. This chain connects TRBV20-1 to TRBJ2-1; D may be TRBD1 (6 bases). Germline-derived CDR1 and CDR2 are DFQATT and SNEGSKA (reference sequence). The V end lost 5 bases, the J end lost 10 bases, and 18 bases lay between the germline ends. The CDR3 covers 13 residues.

This clone was observed a few times. The chain employs TRBV27 and TRBJ2-1; 13 bases map to TRBD2. There are 16 residues in the CDR3. The ends lost 5 bases at V and 9 bases at J; junction bases unmatched: 10. Germline loops: CDR1 MNHEY, CDR2 SMNVEV (reference sequence). The CDR3 spells CASSPDGLAGAGEQFF. The CDR3, as DNA: TGTGCCAGCAGTCCCGATGGACTAGCGGGAGCAGGTGAGCAGTTCTTC.

In its sample, this clone was seen many times. The rearrangement links TRBV19 to TRBJ2-4, with 9 positions matching TRBD1. There are 17 residues in the CDR3. Germline V gene sequence: CDR1 LNHDA, CDR2 SQIVND (reference sequence). V shed 6 bases and J 2 bases; nucleotides not matched to a gene: 11. This CDR3 is CASRAITGGAPKNIQYF. In DNA form, the CDR3 reads TGTGCCAGTAGAGCCATTACAGGGGGCGCTCCCAAAAACATTCAGTACTTC.

Comments on this clone: Germline and junction disagree at one end, which may indicate a read error. This sequence joins TRBV6-4 and TRBJ2-1; possibly TRBD1 for D (5 bases). The CDR3 has 14 residues. The V gene's germline CDR1 is MRHNA and CDR2 SNTAGT. The CDR3: CASSDTSAGHEKFF. The CDR3 nucleotides are TGTGCCAGCAGTGATACGTCGGCAGGGCATGAGAAGTTCTTC.

The chain employs TRBV5-1 and TRBJ2-7, with 7 bases identical to TRBD1. The CDR3 has 19 amino acids. V lost 0 bases to trimming and J lost 4 bases; unmatched junction nucleotides: 19. Germline CDR1 and CDR2: SGHRS and YFSETQ. The CDR3, as DNA: TGCGCCAGCAGCTTGGGCCCGGAGGTGACAGGGTGCGAAGCGTACGAGCAGTACTTC. It codes for CASSLGPEVTGCEAYEQYF.

In its sample, this clone was seen many times. The genes are TRBV7-2 and TRBJ2-3, with 10 bases aligning to TRBD2. The germline V gene encodes CDR1 SGHTA and CDR2 FQGNSA. The V and J ends lost 2 bases and 3 bases, in that order; junction bases with no gene match: 8. This CDR3 is built from 17 residues. The CDR3: CASSLSIVSGGTDTQYF. The CDR3 DNA reads as TGTGCCAGCAGCTTATCTATCGTTAGCGGGGGGACAGATACGCAGTATTTT. The full variable domain, in which reference TRBV7-2 and TRBJ2-3 provide the parts outside the CDR3, is GAGVSQSPSNKVTEKGKDVELRCDPISGHTALYWYRQSLGQGLEFLIYFQGNSAPDKSGLPSDRFSAERTGGSVSTLTIQRTQQEDSAVYLCASSLSIVSGGTDTQYFGPGTRLTVL.

This clone was seen repeatedly, ten times or more. The V and J genes are TRBV19 and TRBJ1-1, with unresolved D. Trimming removed 6 bases from V and 1 base from J, with 9 bases in between. Germline assignment: CDR1 LNHDA and CDR2 SQIVND (reference sequence). CDR3 length equals 13 residues. The CDR3 reads CASSRAPNTEAFF. DNA for the CDR3: TGTGCCAGTAGCCGGGCCCCGAACACTGAAGCTTTCTTT. The full variable domain, with the rest looked up from reference TRBV19 and TRBJ1-1, is DGGITQSPKYLFRKEGQNVTLSCEQNLNHDAMYWYRQDPGQGLRLIYYSQIVNDFQKGDIAEGYSVSREKKESFPLTVTSAQKNPTAFYLCASSRAPNTEAFFGQGTRLTVV.

This clone was seen repeatedly, ten times or more. The junction does not match germline at one end; this may be a read error. The same CDR3 is also encoded by other DNA sequences in this sample. The genes are TRBV27 and TRBJ2-7; TRBD2 matches 9 bases. The CDR3 loop spans 16 amino acids. Looked up from germline, CDR1 is MNHEY and CDR2 is SMNVEV (reference sequence). CDR3 nucleotide sequence: TGTGCCAGCAGCCGAGGTAGCGGGAGTCTGTCCTACGAACAGTACTTC. Encoded protein: CASSRGSGSLSYEQYF.

This chain joins TRBV6-2 or TRBV6-3 and TRBJ1-2; 11 bases align to TRBD1. The junction had 18 bases not matched to a gene; V was cut back by 2 bases and J by 7 bases. The germline V gene encodes CDR1 MNHEY and CDR2 SVGEGT. The CDR3 is made up of 19 amino acids. CDR3 sequence reads: CASSYPTVDRTGGISGYTF. CDR3 sequence (DNA): TGTGCCAGCAGTTACCCAACAGTCGATCGGACAGGGGGCATTAGTGGCTACACCTTC.

This clone appeared a few times. The chain carries TRBV27 and TRBJ1-6; D possibly corresponds to TRBD1 (5 bases). The CDR3 runs to 15 residues. V was trimmed by 7 bases and J by 9 bases, leaving 19 bases between them. Per germline, CDR1 MNHEY and CDR2 SMNVEV (reference sequence). For the CDR3, the DNA is TGTGCCAGCACTAATCGGGACTCCCGTTTTTCACCCCTCCACTTT. Translation: CASTNRDSRFSPLHF.

This clone was recorded a few times. A read error is possible here, since a much larger clone lies one base away. The CDR3 coding sequence is TGTGCCATCAGTGCTAAGGGGGCGAAGGATGAAAAACTGTTTTTT. Its protein is CAISAKGAKDEKLFF. This chain links TRBV10-3 with TRBJ1-4, with TRBD1 matching over 7 bases. The CDR3 has 15 amino acids. Germline loops: CDR1 ENHRY, CDR2 SYGVKD. The ends lost 4 bases at V and 6 bases at J; junction bases unmatched: 8.

This clone was seen at least ten times. The chain recombines TRBV27 with TRBJ1-1; the D gene is possibly TRBD1 (5 bases). The V gene's germline CDR1 is MNHEY and CDR2 SMNVEV (reference sequence). The CDR3 spans 13 residues. Trimming took 5 bases from V and 8 from J, leaving 15 bases between them. The CDR3, as DNA: TGTGCCAGCAGTATAACCGGGGGAACGGAAGCTTTCTTT. Its protein is CASSITGGTEAFF.

Concerning this clone itself: An end of the junction differs from the germline gene, which may be a read error. The chain couples TRBV11-2 to TRBJ2-1; maybe TRBD2 (6 bases). The CDR3 extends over 14 amino acids. Germline CDR1 SGHAT, CDR2 FQNNGV. The CDR3 nucleotides are TGTGCCATCAGCCCCCTGGGGGGATACAATGAGCAGTTCTTC. This translates into CAISPLGGYNEQFF.